The TCR beta chain described here comes from a study of molecular identifiers for immune sequencing clone quantification. Previously described methods and listed TCR primers were employed for the bulk TCR libraries. TCRdb fed the PCR reads into MiXCR, producing one record per CDR3 protein. The sample lists about 300,000 distinct CDR3 sequences; roughly 23% were seen once. Naive CD8 T cells were FACS-sorted by CD8+CD4-CCR7+CD45RA+ markers. The germline V gene encodes CDR1 MGHDK and CDR2 SYGVNS. The CDR3 sequence is 14 residues long. To note about this clonotype: An end of the junction differs from the germline gene, which may be a read error.

The chain links TRBV25-1 to TRBJ2-3; D might be TRBD2 (6 bases). Sequences were obtained from naive CD8+ T cells from blood, with Jurkat cell RNA spiked in. As to subset: FACS-sorted CD8+CD4-CCR7+CD45RA+ naive T cells. The sequence came from a human donor in good health. Some libraries in this study had Jurkat cell RNA spiked in. CDR3 protein: CAGSEFGGKDTQYF. The CDR3, as DNA: TGTGCCGGCAGTGAATTCGGGGGAAAAGATACGCAGTATTTT.